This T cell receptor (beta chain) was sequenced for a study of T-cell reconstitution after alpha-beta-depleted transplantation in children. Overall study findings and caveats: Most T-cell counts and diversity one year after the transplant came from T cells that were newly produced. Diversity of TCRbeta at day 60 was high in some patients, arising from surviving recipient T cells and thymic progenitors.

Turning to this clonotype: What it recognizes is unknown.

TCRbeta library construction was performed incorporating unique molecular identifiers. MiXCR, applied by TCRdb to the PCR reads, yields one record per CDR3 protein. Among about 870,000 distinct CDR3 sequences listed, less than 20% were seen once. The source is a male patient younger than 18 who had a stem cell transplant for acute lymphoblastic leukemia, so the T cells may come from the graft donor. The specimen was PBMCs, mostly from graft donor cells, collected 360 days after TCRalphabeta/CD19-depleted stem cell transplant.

CDR3 DNA sequence: TGCACCCTTCCGGGGGCGAATGGCTACACCTTC. It specifies CTLPGANGYTF. The rearrangement uses TRBV29-1 and TRBJ1-2; TRBD1 is a possible D gene (6 bases). The CDR3 extends over 11 amino acids. Per the germline V gene, CDR1 is SQVTM and CDR2 is ANQGSEA.